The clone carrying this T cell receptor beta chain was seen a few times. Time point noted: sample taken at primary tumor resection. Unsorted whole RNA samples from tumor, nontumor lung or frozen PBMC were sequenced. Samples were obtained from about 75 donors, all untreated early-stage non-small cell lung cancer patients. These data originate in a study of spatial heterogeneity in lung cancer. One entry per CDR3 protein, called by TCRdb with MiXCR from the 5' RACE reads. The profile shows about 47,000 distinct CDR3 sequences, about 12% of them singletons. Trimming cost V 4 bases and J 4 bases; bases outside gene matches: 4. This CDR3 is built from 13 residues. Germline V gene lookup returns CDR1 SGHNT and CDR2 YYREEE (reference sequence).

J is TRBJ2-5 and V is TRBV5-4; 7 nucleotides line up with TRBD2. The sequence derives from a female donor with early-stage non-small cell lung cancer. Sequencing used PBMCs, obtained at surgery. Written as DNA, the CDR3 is TGTGCCAGCAGCGTAGGGGAGGGAGAGACCCAGTACTTC. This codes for CASSVGEGETQYF.